This T cell receptor beta chain was profiled in a study of blood T cell repertoires in COVID-19 (dated by TCRdb to 2018 to 2020). Looking at the study overall: Collaborator samples came from the United States, Italy and Spain and covered acute and convalescent phases of COVID-19. The prospective study material was composed of cDNA or gDNA derived from T cells, B-cell-depleted T cells, or PBMCs. The dataset comprised deeply sampled blood TCRbeta repertoires from subjects exposed to, actively infected with, or recovered from COVID-19. The repertoires were released in a freely available public database meant as a resource for research on the immune response to SARS-CoV-2. Samples came from the ongoing ImmuneRACE study (first 160 participants) plus 1,254 subjects from 6 global collaborators. The sample metadata nearly always contained a de-identified subject ID, COVID-19 status, age in years and sex. Where available, HLA class I and class II types were taken from metadata supplied by the sample provider and were not determined by assay-based typing.

Enrolling through a virtual design, the prospective study's participants ranged in age from roughly 18 to 95 years and lived across approximately 25 United States geographic areas. Cohort assignment in the prospective study relied on participant-reported clinical history from a screening survey and a study questionnaire. In the prospective study, whole blood, serum and a nasopharyngeal or oropharyngeal swab were collected from each participant by mobile phlebotomists. Participants in the prospective study had the option to provide additional blood draws and questionnaires over a roughly two-month period. Blood samples from the prospective study were shipped frozen or at room temperature prior to DNA extraction. A note on this clone: Its antigen is currently not known. Qualities for individual bases were not recorded, and no much larger clone is one base off.

What the study reported, not specific to this receptor: The quantity of clinical and demographic metadata differed by source and by participant and was supplied without curation.

The immunoSEQ Assay, a bias-controlled multiplex PCR, was used to amplify TCRbeta CDR3 regions from genomic DNA. The original methods were these. Within the assay, amplification of reference gene primers was used to estimate how many nucleated cells each sample contained. To quantify the absolute abundance of each unique TCRbeta CDR3 rearrangement, sequence reads were collapsed and filtered. For each sample, productive Simpson clonality was calculated as the square root of Simpson's diversity index over productive rearrangements. TCRdb took this table from immuneACCESS and kept in-frame rearrangements with V and J called. Such tables lack part of the clones; where checked against another copy, unresolved V genes explain under half of the gap, and the rest is unexplained. The V and J calls and clone size are taken from that table; D and trimming were inferred from the DNA. This sample lists some 250,000 clones; 91% were detected once. The ten largest clones add up to around 1.3% of the sample.

The germline V gene provides CDR1 MNHNS and CDR2 SASEGT. V is clipped by 7 bases and J by 7 bases, and the sequence between their germline boundaries is 14 bases long. The CDR3 contains 13 residues, cysteine and phenylalanine counted. Kept here is only the CDR3 DNA, which spans 39 bases and is read in frame from base 1. Sequencing used PBMCs or T cells enriched from blood (not recorded which). This TCR was sampled from a human donor in a cohort exposed to, infected with or recovered from COVID-19 (not recorded which). The donor label of this sample is uncertain. The V and J genes are TRBV6-1 and TRBJ1-5; matching of 5 bases hints at TRBD1 as the D gene. This receptor has the CDR3 CASKGREEQPQHF. In nucleotide form, the sequence is TGTGCCAGCAAGGGGAGGGAAGAACAGCCCCAGCATTTT.